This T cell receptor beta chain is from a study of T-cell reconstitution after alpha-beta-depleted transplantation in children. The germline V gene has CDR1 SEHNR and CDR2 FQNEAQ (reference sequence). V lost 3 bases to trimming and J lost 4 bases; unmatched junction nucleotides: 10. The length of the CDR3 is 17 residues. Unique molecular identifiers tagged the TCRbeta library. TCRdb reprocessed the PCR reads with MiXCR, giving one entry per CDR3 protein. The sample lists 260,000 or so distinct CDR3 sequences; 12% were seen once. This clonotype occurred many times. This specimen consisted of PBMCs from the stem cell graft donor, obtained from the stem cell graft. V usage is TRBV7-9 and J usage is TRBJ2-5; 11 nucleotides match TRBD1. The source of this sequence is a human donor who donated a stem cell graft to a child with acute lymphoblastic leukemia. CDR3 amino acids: CASSFTLGQGELETQYF. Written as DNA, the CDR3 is TGTGCCAGCAGCTTCACCTTGGGACAGGGGGAGTTAGAGACCCAGTACTTC.